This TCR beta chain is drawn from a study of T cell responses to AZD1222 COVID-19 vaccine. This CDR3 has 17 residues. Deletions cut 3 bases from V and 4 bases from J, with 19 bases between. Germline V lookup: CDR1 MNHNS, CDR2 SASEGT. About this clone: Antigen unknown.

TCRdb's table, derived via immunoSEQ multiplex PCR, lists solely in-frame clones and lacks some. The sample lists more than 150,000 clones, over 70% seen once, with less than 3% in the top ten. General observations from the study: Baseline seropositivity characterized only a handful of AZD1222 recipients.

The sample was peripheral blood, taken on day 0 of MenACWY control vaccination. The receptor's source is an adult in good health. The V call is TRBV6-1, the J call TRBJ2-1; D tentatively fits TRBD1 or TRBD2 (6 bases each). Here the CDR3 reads CASSDRGGTMEYNEQFF. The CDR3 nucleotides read TGTGCCAGCAGTGATAGAGGGGGGACAATGGAATACAATGAGCAGTTCTTC.